These 32 T cell receptor beta chains were all obtained from the same sample, sequenced in a study of blood T cell repertoires in COVID-19 (TCRdb year 2020). Library generation was performed with the immunoSEQ multiplex PCR assay. In TCRdb, the immuneACCESS table is reduced to in-frame sequences with V and J assigned. These tables do not hold every clone; where another copy was compared, an unresolved V gene accounts for under half, and the others remain unexplained. The sample table records fewer than 200,000 clones; roughly nine tenths of these occur just once. The ten largest clonotypes hold about a quarter of the sample. The specimen sequenced was peripheral blood. Source of these receptors: a man aged 55-75 years with acute or convalescent COVID-19.

The CDR3 protein is CSVELAGYEQYF. In nucleotides, the CDR3 is TGCAGCGTTGAACTAGCGGGATACGAGCAGTACTTC. The J gene is TRBJ2-7, the V gene TRBV29-1, with 9 bases aligning to TRBD2. CDR3 size: 12 residues. In germline, CDR1 is SQVTM, CDR2 ANQGSEA. J gave up 4 bases and V 2 bases, and 0 bases lay outside the gene matches.

The chain recombines TRBV6-1 with TRBJ2-5, with 8 positions matching TRBD1. CDR1 MNHNS and CDR2 SASEGT come from the germline V gene. The CDR3 covers 15 residues. Losses at the gene ends were 3 bases for V and 4 bases for J; bases not matched to a gene: 7. CDR3 in amino acids: CASSDQGAFGETQYF. In nucleotides, the CDR3 is TGTGCCAGCAGTGACCAGGGGGCTTTCGGAGAGACCCAGTACTTC.

The chain links TRBV6-2 or TRBV6-3 to TRBJ1-5, with a weak D call TRBD1 (6 bases). The CDR3 has 13 amino acids. V was shortened by 4 bases and J by 7 bases, with 11 bases between the two germline ends. Germline values: CDR1 MNHEY, CDR2 SVGEGT. CDR3 nucleotide sequence: TGTGCCAGCAGTTGGGGGGGCTGGCAGCCCCAGCATTTT. Translated, it gives CASSWGGWQPQHF.

V gene TRBV27 combines with J gene TRBJ1-5, with D unclear. The germline CDR1 and CDR2 sequences are MNHEY and SMNVEV (reference sequence). The CDR3 has 13 amino acids. With 1 base removed from V and 5 bases from J, the gap between germline ends came to 6 bases. The CDR3 nucleotides are TGTGCCAGCAGTTTATTTCCCGATCAGCCCCAGCATTTT. Translated, it gives CASSLFPDQPQHF.

The chain has TRBV24-1 and TRBJ2-2; possible D gene TRBD1, 6 bases. The CDR3 spans 16 residues. Germline assignment: CDR1 KGHDR and CDR2 SFDVKD. Trimming took off 2 bases at V and 7 bases at J, with 16 bases between the two ends. The CDR3 region has the DNA TGTGCCACCAGTGATTCCCTAGACAGGTTTGGCGGGGAGCTGTTTTTT. Protein: CATSDSLDRFGGELFF.

The chain couples TRBV12-5 to TRBJ2-2; D perhaps matches TRBD1 (6 bases). The CDR3 totals 14 residues. Trimming removed 3 bases from V and 4 bases from J, with 9 bases in between. Per the germline V gene, CDR1 is LGHNT and CDR2 is FRNRAP. The CDR3 sequence is CASGFGTSTGELFF. CDR3 sequence (DNA): TGTGCTAGTGGTTTCGGGACATCCACCGGGGAGCTGTTTTTT.

V and J are TRBV5-6 and TRBJ2-1, with D possibly matching TRBD2 (5 bases). Germline CDR1 SGHDT, CDR2 YYEEEE. V was shortened by 3 bases and J by 4 bases, with 11 bases between the two germline ends. The CDR3 totals 14 residues. The CDR3 nucleotides are TGTGCCAGCAGCTCTCATGGACTTTACAATGAGCAGTTCTTC. Residues: CASSSHGLYNEQFF.

The chain is built from TRBV28 and TRBJ1-5, with a weak D call TRBD1 (5 bases). CDR3 length: 14 residues. Trimming removed 4 bases at V and 7 bases at J, with 14 bases between. Germline assignment: CDR1 MDHEN and CDR2 SYDVKM. The CDR3 DNA sequence: TGTGCCAGCAGTTCCCCGGGGGATAGGCAGCCCCAGCATTTT. Translating gives CASSSPGDRQPQHF.

This clone was counted a single time. The J gene is TRBJ2-6, the V gene TRBV25-1, with TRBD1 identical over 9 bases. The CDR3 is made up of 15 amino acids. After removal of 8 bases from V and 5 bases from J, the junction contained 7 bases not matched to a gene. From germline, CDR1 is MGHDK and CDR2 SYGVNS. The DNA of the CDR3 is TGTGCCAGCCGAAACGGGACAGGGTGGGCCAACGTCCTGACTTTC. Translation gives CASRNGTGWANVLTF.

The chain combines TRBV15 with TRBJ2-5, with D hard to call. Germline V gene sequence: CDR1 LNHNV, CDR2 YYDKDF (reference sequence). With 0 bases removed from V and 5 bases from J, the gap between germline ends came to 4 bases. The CDR3 loop spans 12 amino acids. The CDR3 region has the DNA TGTGCCACCAGCAGAGATAGTGAGACCCAGTACTTC. It yields the protein CATSRDSETQYF.

V usage is TRBV2 and J usage is TRBJ2-2, with D possibly TRBD1 on 6 matching bases. CDR1 is SNHLY, CDR2 FYNNEI, per germline. The length of the CDR3 is 13 residues. V lost 11 bases and J 4 bases, leaving 14 bases between the germline ends. This CDR3 reads CARANRVTGELFF. CDR3 sequence (DNA): TGTGCCCGAGCCAACAGGGTCACCGGGGAGCTGTTTTTT.

The chain combines TRBV2 with TRBJ2-7; 8 bases align to TRBD1. V shed 7 bases and J 2 bases; nucleotides not matched to a gene: 10. This CDR3 has 15 residues. CDR1 SNHLY and CDR2 FYNNEI come from the germline V gene. In DNA, the CDR3 is TGTGCCAGCAAGGAGGACAGGGCACCGGCCTACGAGCAGTACTTC. Translating gives CASKEDRAPAYEQYF.

The chain employs TRBV24-1 and TRBJ2-1; TRBD2 matches at 12 bases. Germline V gene data show CDR1 as KGHDR and CDR2 as SFDVKD. The J segment lost 5 bases and the V segment lost 5 bases, leaving 9 bases of the junction unmatched. The CDR3 loop spans 17 amino acids. CDR3 DNA: TGTGCCACCAGTGGTCCCCTCCTAGCGGGAGGGAACAATGAGCAGTTCTTC. Protein product: CATSGPLLAGGNNEQFF.

Concerning this clone: One junction end does not reproduce the germline sequence, and a read error may be involved. The chain employs TRBV5-1 and TRBJ1-4; D uncertain. This CDR3 spans 15 amino acids. Germline CDR1 and CDR2: SGHRS and YFSETQ. In DNA form, the CDR3 reads TGCGCCAGCAGCTTGGCAGACACAACGAATGAAAAACTGTTTTTT. Translation gives CASSLADTTNEKLFF.

The chain links TRBV11-2 to TRBJ2-7; maybe TRBD1 (7 bases). V was clipped by 4 bases and J by 6 bases, with 13 bases between them. Germline V gene lookup returns CDR1 SGHAT and CDR2 FQNNGV. The CDR3 runs 13 residues. CDR3 amino acids: CASSYRGLSEQYF. The CDR3 DNA reads TGTGCCAGCAGCTACAGGGGACTTTCCGAGCAGTACTTC.

The V and J genes are TRBV7-2 and TRBJ1-2; maybe TRBD1 (6 bases). The V end was cut by 2 bases, the J end by 8 bases, with 12 bases between. The length of the CDR3 is 13 residues. CDR1 and CDR2 (germline): SGHTA, FQGNSA. This CDR3 is CASSLTGKSGYTF. Here the CDR3 DNA reads TGTGCCAGCAGCTTAACAGGGAAGTCCGGCTACACCTTC.

In this sample, this clone turned up once. The chain employs TRBV6-6 and TRBJ2-2; D unresolved. Trimming took off 6 bases at V and 0 bases at J, with 14 bases between the two ends. The germline V gene encodes CDR1 MNHNY and CDR2 SVGAGI (reference sequence). This CDR3 spans 16 amino acids. The CDR3 spells CASRLLSETNTGELFF. The CDR3 coding sequence is TGTGCCAGCAGATTACTATCCGAAACGAACACCGGGGAGCTGTTTTTT.

The table lists this clone with a count of one. V is TRBV5-6 and J is TRBJ1-5; TRBD1 is a possible D gene (5 bases). The CDR3 is 15 amino acids. Germline V CDR1 and CDR2: SGHDT, YYEEEE. The V end lost 0 bases, the J end lost 7 bases, and 14 bases lay between the germline ends. CDR3 coding DNA: TGTGCCAGCAGCTTGGAGCGCTTGGGGGGGCAGCCCCAGCATTTT. This encodes CASSLERLGGQPQHF.

The chain uses TRBV11-2 and TRBJ2-5; D perhaps matches TRBD2 (6 bases). The CDR3 has 14 residues. The germline CDR1 and CDR2 sequences are SGHAT and FQNNGV. Trimming took 1 base from V and 0 from J, leaving 6 bases between them. The CDR3 protein is CASSLGTNQETQYF. The CDR3 bases are TGTGCCAGCAGCTTAGGGACTAACCAAGAGACCCAGTACTTC.

CDR3 nucleotides: TGTGCCAGCAGTCGGACAGGGGCTGGAACCGGGGAGCTGTTTTTT. Translated: CASSRTGAGTGELFF. The chain employs TRBV6-5 and TRBJ2-2, with 9 bases that match TRBD1. Per the germline V gene, CDR1 is MNHEY and CDR2 is SVGAGI. This CDR3 contains 15 residues. V lost 5 bases and J lost 5; bases outside the gene matches: 6.

The CDR3 nucleotides read TGTGCCAGCAGCCAAGATCGCAGGGATCCGCAGTATTTT. This translates into CASSQDRRDPQYF. The V gene is TRBV3-1 (or the pseudogene TRBV3-2), the J gene TRBJ2-3; the D gene is possibly TRBD1 (5 bases). This CDR3 spans 13 amino acids. V was pared by 0 bases and J by 10 bases, with 11 bases between. Germline CDR1 LGHDT, CDR2 YNNKEL (reference sequence).

The chain employs TRBV10-3 and TRBJ2-2; the D is unclear. The germline V gene encodes CDR1 ENHRY and CDR2 SYGVKD. The CDR3 has 14 amino acids. Trimming left V 0 bases short and J 3 bases short, with 5 bases between. CDR3 nucleotide sequence: TGTGCCATCAGTGAGTCATCTGACACCGGGGAGCTGTTTTTT. Translated, it gives CAISESSDTGELFF.

The V gene is TRBV5-4, the J gene TRBJ2-5; D uncertain. The CDR3 is 15 residues long. Germline V gives CDR1 SGHNT, CDR2 YYREEE (reference sequence). V was clipped by 5 bases and J by 4 bases, with 18 bases between them. The CDR3 DNA reads as TGTGCCAGCAGGGTCCCTGGCAGCGAGCCAGAGACCCAGTACTTC. Translating gives CASRVPGSEPETQYF.

In its sample, this clone was seen once. V gene TRBV11-3 combines with J gene TRBJ1-2; 9 bases agree with TRBD1. Germline V gene lookup returns CDR1 SGHNT and CDR2 YENEEA. This CDR3 comprises 15 residues. V dropped 3 bases and J dropped 6; count of bases not matched to a gene: 8. The CDR3 region is CASSFATGGSHGYTF. The CDR3 DNA follows: TGTGCCAGCAGCTTTGCAACAGGGGGCTCCCATGGCTACACCTTC.

This clone has more than one count but fewer than ten. The V and J genes are TRBV10-3 and TRBJ1-1; 7 nucleotides line up with TRBD1. CDR3 length: 15 amino acids. Germline assignment: CDR1 ENHRY and CDR2 SYGVKD. J lost 1 base, V lost 6 bases, and 8 bases had no gene match. The CDR3 DNA reads TGTGCCATCAGAAGACAGGGAGAACCGAACACTGAAGCTTTCTTT. This translates into CAIRRQGEPNTEAFF.

The CDR3 bases are TGCGCCAGCAGCTTGGACAGGGTAACCTATGGCTACACCTTC. This encodes CASSLDRVTYGYTF. V usage is TRBV5-1 and J usage is TRBJ1-2, with D possibly being TRBD1 (6 bases). Per germline, CDR1 SGHRS and CDR2 YFSETQ. V was cut by 0 bases and J by 4 bases, with 10 bases left in between. CDR3 size: 14 residues.

J is TRBJ2-5 and V is TRBV5-4; TRBD1 aligns across 9 bases. The CDR3 consists of 14 residues. Germline values: CDR1 SGHNT, CDR2 YYREEE (reference sequence). The junction had 6 bases not matched to a gene; V was cut back by 4 bases and J by 5 bases. The CDR3 nucleotides are TGTGCCAGCAGCCCCGGACAGGGGAGGGAGACCCAGTACTTC. This gives the protein CASSPGQGRETQYF.

This sequence joins TRBV21-1 and TRBJ1-2. TRBV21-1 is termed a pseudogene. The CDR3 consists of 13 residues. The CDR3 region has the DNA TGTGCCAGCAGCAAAGCGCTTACGGATGGCTACACCTTC. It yields the protein CASSKALTDGYTF.

This clone has more than one count but fewer than ten. The rearrangement uses TRBV1 and TRBJ2-7; TRBD1 is the table's D call, not checked against the DNA. TRBV1 is an annotated pseudogene. The CDR3 sequence is 14 residues long. The CDR3 sequence is CTSSPDREYYEQYV. For the CDR3, the DNA is TGCACCAGCAGCCCGGACAGGGAATACTACGAGCAGTACGTC.

This chain uses TRBV5-1 with TRBJ1-4; 8 nucleotides match TRBD1. Looked up from germline, CDR1 is SGHRS and CDR2 is YFSETQ. J gave up 13 bases and V 1 base, and 9 bases lay outside the gene matches. This CDR3 contains 14 residues. DNA for the CDR3: TGCGCCAGCAGCTTGCTCGAGGGGACAGGAGCACTGTTTTTT. It specifies CASSLLEGTGALFF.

V gene TRBV11-2 combines with J gene TRBJ2-2, with D hard to call. Germline CDR1 is SGHAT and CDR2 is FQNNGV. The V end was cut by 6 bases, the J end by 0 bases, with 11 bases between. The CDR3 is 15 amino acids. The chain's CDR3 is CASSLLTTNTGELFF. Written as DNA, the CDR3 is TGTGCCAGCAGTCTCCTAACCACGAACACCGGGGAGCTGTTTTTT.

V is TRBV24-1 and J is TRBJ2-2; the match to TRBD1 covers 7 bases. The CDR3 runs 15 residues. The germline gives CDR1 KGHDR, CDR2 SFDVKD. V lost 6 bases and J lost 3; bases outside the gene matches: 6. The CDR3 DNA sequence: TGTGCCACCAGTATTGAGGGGGCACACACCGGGGAGCTGTTTTTT. Protein sequence: CATSIEGAHTGELFF.